This passage covers 26 T cell receptor beta chains from one sample sequenced in a study of T cells after yellow fever vaccination. TCRdb re-analysed the 5' RACE reads in MiXCR, keeping a single row per CDR3 protein. The repertoire consists of 250,000 to 300,000 distinct CDR3 sequences, with over 4.5% occurring once and the leading ten covering 2.5% to 4%. Specimen: CD4+ T cells sorted from PBMCs, collected on the day of the yellow fever booster vaccination. These receptors came from a man between 18 and 35 years old who received the YFV17D yellow fever vaccine.

This clonotype was observed at least ten times. The V and J genes are TRBV4-3 and TRBJ2-4; TRBD1 agrees at 8 bases. With V trimmed by 3 bases and J by 6 bases, 4 bases remained unmatched. CDR1 is LGHNA and CDR2 is YSLEER in the germline V gene. The length of the CDR3 is 14 residues. The CDR3 spells CASSQDGQGNIQYF. CDR3 bases: TGCGCCAGCAGCCAGGACGGACAGGGAAACATTCAGTACTTC.

The V and J genes are TRBV5-1 and TRBJ2-2; D remains ambiguous. This CDR3 has 15 residues. V was clipped by 3 bases and J by 5 bases, with 14 bases between them. Germline values: CDR1 SGHRS, CDR2 YFSETQ. The CDR3 DNA reads TGCGCCAGCAGCTGGCAAGTTCCTCTTACCGGGGAGCTGTTTTTT. Protein sequence: CASSWQVPLTGELFF.

This clonotype was recorded many times. The V gene is TRBV7-2, the J gene TRBJ2-1, with D possibly TRBD1 on 5 matching bases. V shed 1 base and J shed 12 bases, with 13 bases lying between them. The CDR3 has 13 residues. The germline CDR1 and CDR2 sequences are SGHTA and FQGNSA. CDR3 loop: CASSLEGRQGQFF. The CDR3 DNA sequence: TGTGCCAGCAGCTTAGAGGGTCGGCAGGGGCAGTTCTTC.

The chain carries TRBV20-1 and TRBJ2-7; TRBD1 might be the D (6 bases). This CDR3 is built from 14 residues. The V and J ends lost 0 bases and 0 bases respectively, with 9 bases between them. The germline gives CDR1 DFQATT, CDR2 SNEGSKA (reference sequence). CDR3 amino acids: CSARESTGSYEQYF. The CDR3 DNA is TGCAGTGCTAGAGAGTCGACAGGCTCCTACGAGCAGTACTTC.

The rearrangement links TRBV7-2 to TRBJ1-1, with D perhaps matching TRBD1 (5 bases). Deletions cut 5 bases from V and 7 bases from J, with 14 bases between. The germline CDR1 and CDR2 sequences are SGHTA and FQGNSA. The length of the CDR3 is 13 residues. Here the CDR3 reads CASSLDRDGEAFF. CDR3 nucleotide sequence: TGTGCCAGCAGCCTTGACAGAGACGGTGAAGCTTTCTTT.

This clonotype was recorded a few times. J is TRBJ1-5 and V is TRBV7-9; the match to TRBD1 covers 9 bases. This CDR3 has 14 residues. The V and J ends lost 4 bases and 7 bases, in that order; junction bases with no gene match: 5. Germline-derived CDR1 and CDR2 are SEHNR and FQNEAQ (reference sequence). This CDR3 is CASSSLGQGQPQHF. The DNA for the CDR3 is TGTGCCAGCAGCTCCTTGGGACAGGGCCAGCCCCAGCATTTT.

This clonotype turned up a few times. The V call is TRBV7-9, the J call TRBJ1-2; TRBD1 agrees at 8 bases. The ends lost 0 bases at V and 2 bases at J; junction bases unmatched: 5. Germline V CDR1 and CDR2: SEHNR, FQNEAQ (reference sequence). The CDR3 is made up of 16 amino acids. The CDR3 nucleotides read TGTGCCAGCAGCTTAGCAGGACAGGGCTACAACTATGGCTACACCTTC. It codes for CASSLAGQGYNYGYTF.

This clonotype was picked up a small number of times. The chain has TRBV6-5 and TRBJ2-5; 8 bases map to TRBD2. Losses at the gene ends were 4 bases for V and 0 bases for J; bases not matched to a gene: 4. Germline V gene lookup returns CDR1 MNHEY and CDR2 SVGAGI. CDR3 length: 15 amino acids. The CDR3 region is CASSSKRGHQETQYF. CDR3 nucleotides: TGTGCCAGCAGTTCCAAGCGGGGGCACCAAGAGACCCAGTACTTC.

The sample holds a few counts of this clonotype. The chain carries TRBV4-1 and TRBJ2-1; TRBD2 aligns across 10 bases. The V and J ends lost 0 bases and 6 bases, in that order; junction bases with no gene match: 8. The length of the CDR3 is 17 residues. Germline V gives CDR1 MGHRA, CDR2 YSYEKL. The CDR3 loop is CASSQEPSGGAVNEQFF. The CDR3, as DNA: TGCGCCAGCAGCCAAGAGCCCAGCGGGGGGGCTGTCAATGAGCAGTTCTTC.

This chain joins TRBV4-3 and TRBJ2-1; 11 positions agree with TRBD2. After removal of 1 base from V and 4 bases from J, the junction contained 3 bases not matched to a gene. The CDR3 length is 16 residues. CDR1 and CDR2 (germline): LGHNA, YSLEER. For the CDR3, the DNA is TGCGCCAGCAGCCAAGGCGCTAGCGGGGGGTACAATGAGCAGTTCTTC. Amino acid sequence: CASSQGASGGYNEQFF.

This clonotype was observed at least ten times. This chain links TRBV6-6 with TRBJ1-6; TRBD1 aligns across 7 bases. Per germline, CDR1 MNHNY and CDR2 SVGAGI (reference sequence). Trimming took 2 bases from V and 9 from J; bases not matched to a gene: 7. This CDR3 is 15 amino acids long. CDR3: CASSYRGQGGSPLHF. In DNA form, the CDR3 reads TGTGCCAGCAGTTACAGGGGGCAGGGAGGTTCACCCCTCCACTTT.

Many counts were recorded for this clonotype. The chain recombines TRBV18 with TRBJ2-7; 7 bases match TRBD1. Germline-derived CDR1 and CDR2 are KGHSH and LQKENI. CDR3 length: 14 amino acids. Germline trimming cut 6 bases from V and 0 bases from J; bases unmatched to any gene: 5. The CDR3 sequence: CASSRDRLSYEQYF. For the CDR3, the DNA is TGTGCCAGCTCCCGGGACAGACTCTCCTACGAGCAGTACTTC.

This clonotype was detected a few times. The V and J genes are TRBV6-2 or TRBV6-3 and TRBJ2-3, with 13 positions matching TRBD2. Germline assignment: CDR1 MNHEY and CDR2 SVGEGT. With V trimmed by 8 bases and J by 2 bases, 10 bases remained unmatched. The CDR3 has 17 amino acids. The CDR3 protein is CASGMTSGGFVTDTQYF. CDR3 DNA: TGTGCCAGCGGTATGACTAGCGGGGGGTTCGTCACAGATACGCAGTATTTT.

This clonotype was observed a few times. This chain joins TRBV20-1 and TRBJ2-1, with TRBD2 identical over 9 bases. The CDR3 covers 15 residues. In germline, CDR1 is DFQATT, CDR2 SNEGSKA (reference sequence). The V segment lost 0 bases and the J segment 5 bases; nucleotides outside the gene matches: 5. The CDR3 DNA is TGCAGTGCTAGAGATCTAATAGCGGGGGACAATGAGCAGTTCTTC. Translation gives CSARDLIAGDNEQFF.

This clonotype was detected a few times. The gene calls are TRBV19 and TRBJ2-2; D gene ambiguous. This CDR3 region has 12 residues. V was clipped by 8 bases and J by 7 bases, with 11 bases between them. CDR1 and CDR2 (germline): LNHDA, SQIVND (reference sequence). The CDR3 is CASSWLGGELFF. CDR3 bases: TGTGCCAGTTCCTGGTTGGGCGGGGAGCTGTTTTTT.

V usage is TRBV12-3 or TRBV12-4 and J usage is TRBJ2-2; TRBD1 might be the D (7 bases). This CDR3 is built from 14 residues. V was trimmed by 8 bases and J by 2 bases, leaving 12 bases between them. CDR3 residues: CASLRDRNTGELFF. CDR3 nucleotides: TGTGCCAGCCTGCGGGACAGAAACACCGGGGAGCTGTTTTTT.

This clonotype came up a few times. This chain connects TRBV6-5 to TRBJ2-2; the D is unclear. Trimming removed 2 bases from V and 5 bases from J, with 6 bases in between. Germline-derived CDR1 and CDR2 are MNHEY and SVGAGI. The CDR3 has 13 residues. DNA for the CDR3: TGTGCCAGCAGTTACAGGGAAACCGGGGAGCTGTTTTTT. This sequence encodes CASSYRETGELFF.

This clonotype has a count of ten or more. The genes are TRBV5-1 and TRBJ2-7; unclear D gene. CDR1 and CDR2 from the germline V gene are SGHRS and YFSETQ. CDR3 size: 13 residues. The V and J ends lost 7 bases and 6 bases respectively, with 17 bases between them. DNA of the CDR3: TGCGCCAGCGGCTCGTGGGGTGGGCTCGAGCAGTACGTC. Translation gives CASGSWGGLEQYV.

The rearrangement links TRBV5-5 to TRBJ1-2; 7 bases agree with TRBD1. Germline V gene data show CDR1 as SGHKS and CDR2 as YYEKEE (reference sequence). Trimming cost V 4 bases and J 4 bases; bases outside gene matches: 10. The CDR3 sequence is 15 residues long. The CDR3 here is CASSPEPDRSYGYTF. In DNA form, the CDR3 reads TGTGCCAGCAGCCCGGAACCGGACAGGAGCTATGGCTACACCTTC.

The rearrangement links TRBV7-2 to TRBJ2-7, with D perhaps matching TRBD1 (5 bases). V was pared by 5 bases and J by 1 base, with 15 bases between. The CDR3 is 15 residues long. Germline lookup yields CDR1 SGHTA and CDR2 FQGNSA. The CDR3 DNA is TGTGCCAGCAGCCGGCAGGGTGTAGCATCCTACGAGCAGTACGTC. Translating it yields CASSRQGVASYEQYV.

This clonotype showed up many times. V gene TRBV20-1 combines with J gene TRBJ2-3; 8 bases line up with TRBD2. Germline V gives CDR1 DFQATT, CDR2 SNEGSKA (reference sequence). V lost 3 bases, J lost 0 bases, and 5 bases stayed unmatched. The CDR3 runs 15 residues. This CDR3 reads CSARDPGGSTDTQYF. The CDR3 DNA follows: TGCAGTGCTAGGGACCCGGGGGGGAGCACAGATACGCAGTATTTT.

This clonotype appeared a few times. The chain uses TRBV10-1 and TRBJ2-6, with 9 bases that match TRBD1. The CDR3 length is 19 residues. Germline V lookup: CDR1 WNHNN, CDR2 SYGVQD (reference sequence). The ends lost 4 bases at V and 0 bases at J; junction bases unmatched: 10. The CDR3 spells CASSATAGTGISGANVLTF. CDR3 DNA: TGCGCCAGCAGTGCGACCGCCGGGACAGGGATCTCTGGGGCCAACGTCCTGACTTTC.

This clonotype was recorded at least ten times. This sequence joins TRBV5-1 and TRBJ1-6; tentative D call: TRBD1 (6 bases). Trimming left V 5 bases short and J 6 bases short, with 15 bases between. Germline V CDR1 and CDR2: SGHRS, YFSETQ. The CDR3 is made up of 15 amino acids. CDR3 in DNA: TGCGCCAGCAGACCCCCGACAGGTCCTAATTCACCCCTCCACTTT. This gives the protein CASRPPTGPNSPLHF. Supplemented by reference TRBV5-1 and TRBJ1-6, the full variable domain reads KAGVTQTPRYLIKTRGQQVTLSCSPISGHRSVSWYQQTPGQGLQFLFEYFSETQRNKGNFPGRFSGRQFSNSRSEMNVSTLELGDSALYLCASRPPTGPNSPLHFGNGTRLTVT.

This clonotype is labeled medium-sized. This rearrangement joins TRBV12-5 to TRBJ2-7; tentative D call: TRBD1 (6 bases). This CDR3 has 14 residues. Trimming stripped 8 bases from V and 3 bases from J, with 17 bases between. Germline V gene sequence: CDR1 LGHNT, CDR2 FRNRAP. In nucleotides, the CDR3 is TGTGCTAGTTCCAACAGGGTGGGTAACTACGAGCAGTACTTC. Residues: CASSNRVGNYEQYF.

The sample holds a few counts of this clonotype. This chain connects TRBV6-6 to TRBJ1-2; 7 bases agree with TRBD1. The germline gives CDR1 MNHNY, CDR2 SVGAGI (reference sequence). V trimming: 6 bases; J trimming: 7 bases; junction bases outside the gene matches: 8. The CDR3 totals 13 residues. Written as DNA, the CDR3 is TGTGCCAGCAGAGCCGACAGGGTGGCTGGCTACACCTTC. Translating it yields CASRADRVAGYTF.

This sequence joins TRBV12-3 or TRBV12-4 and TRBJ2-4; TRBD1 is a possible D gene (6 bases). Trimming left V 8 bases short and J 8 bases short, with 19 bases between. CDR3 length equals 14 residues. The DNA for the CDR3 is TGTGCCAGCTTCCTACATGGGGGCCGGGACATTCAGTACTTC. Amino acid sequence: CASFLHGGRDIQYF.